This is a list of T cell receptor beta chains from one sample in a study of CD8 T cells in Susac syndrome. MiXCR was run by TCRdb on the immunoSEQ multiplex PCR reads, yielding one entry per CDR3 protein. Seen here are around 150,000 distinct CDR3 sequences, roughly 95% observed once, and the top ten hold roughly 0.13%. Sequencing input: CD4+ T cells from PBMCs. All receptors derive from a human donor in good health. CDR3s include the opening cysteine and the closing phenylalanine or tryptophan. A D gene is named only where the DNA matches it firmly. A row's size may be missing; if present it is once, few, many or a size class.

d_gene	v_gene	abundance	j_gene	CDR3aa	CDR3nt
.	TRBV4-1	.	TRBJ2-1	CASSSPTANNEQFF	TGCGCCAGCAGCTCCCCGACTGCCAACAATGAGCAGTTCTTC
TRBD1	TRBV3-1	.	TRBJ2-1	CASSRSRGQTQFF	TGTGCCAGCAGCCGTTCTAGGGGACAGACCCAGTTCTTC
TRBD1	TRBV3-1	once	TRBJ2-7	CASSQGGTGEHEQYF	TGTGCCAGCAGCCAAGGGGGGACAGGGGAACACGAGCAGTACTTC
.	TRBV5-1	.	TRBJ2-5	CASSFPERETQYF	TGCGCCAGCAGCTTCCCCGAGCGAGAGACCCAGTACTTC
.	TRBV6-2/TRBV6-3	.	TRBJ2-5	CASTSTLGGETQYF	TGTGCCAGCACCTCTACACTTGGAGGCGAGACCCAGTACTTC
TRBD2	TRBV20-1	.	TRBJ2-1	CSARTSGGSSYNEQFF	TGCAGTGCTAGAACTAGCGGGGGGAGCTCCTACAATGAGCAGTTCTTC
TRBD1	TRBV15	.	TRBJ1-1	CATSRDRGTGRNTEAFF	TGTGCCACCAGCAGAGACCGTGGGACAGGGAGGAACACTGAAGCTTTCTTT
.	TRBV7-9	.	TRBJ1-1	CASSLERENTEAFF	TGTGCCAGCAGCTTAGAACGGGAGAACACTGAAGCTTTCTTT
.	TRBV6-5	.	TRBJ1-6	CASSYSSGAGNSPLHF	TGTGCCAGCAGTTATTCTTCAGGGGCAGGGAATTCACCCCTCCACTTT
.	TRBV3-1	.	TRBJ2-7	CASSQIPSSYEQYF	TGTGCCAGCAGCCAAATCCCCAGTTCCTACGAGCAGTACTTC
.	TRBV5-4	.	TRBJ2-4	CASSPGGGGANIQYF	TGTGCCAGCAGCCCCGGAGGAGGGGGCGCGAACATTCAGTACTTC
.	TRBV6-1	.	TRBJ2-7	CASSEAWVNDEQYF	TGTGCCAGCAGTGAAGCATGGGTAAACGACGAGCAGTACTTC
TRBD1	TRBV10-3	.	TRBJ1-3	CAISDGTAGDTIYF	TGTGCCATCAGTGATGGGACAGCCGGGGACACCATATATTTT
TRBD1	TRBV2	once	TRBJ2-1	CASKGQGPYNEQFF	TGTGCCAGCAAGGGACAGGGGCCTTACAATGAGCAGTTCTTC
.	TRBV7-9	.	TRBJ1-1	CASRKRQDTEAFF	TGTGCCAGCAGAAAGAGACAGGACACTGAAGCTTTCTTT
.	TRBV12-3/TRBV12-4	.	TRBJ1-2	CASSLANNRGYTF	TGTGCCAGCAGTTTAGCGAATAACCGGGGCTACACCTTC
.	TRBV18	.	TRBJ2-1	CASSLPISGSSGNEQFF	TGTGCCAGCTCACTACCGATTAGCGGCAGTTCCGGCAATGAGCAGTTCTTC
.	TRBV7-6	.	TRBJ2-3	CASSLVLADTQYF	TGTGCCAGCAGCTTAGTCTTGGCGGATACGCAGTATTTT
.	TRBV5-1	.	TRBJ1-4	CASSLTGPTSNEKLFF	TGCGCCAGCAGCCTGACGGGCCCCACCTCTAATGAAAAACTGTTTTTT
.	TRBV18	.	TRBJ2-7	CASSPPSRYEQYF	TGTGCCAGCTCACCACCGTCGCGCTACGAGCAGTACTTC
.	TRBV3-1	.	TRBJ2-3	CASSQVTTDTQYF	TGTGCCAGCAGCCAAGTAACGACAGATACGCAGTATTTT
TRBD2	TRBV11-2	.	TRBJ2-2	CASSKSLGSGGAGELFF	TGTGCCAGCAGCAAATCCCTCGGGAGCGGGGGTGCCGGGGAGCTGTTTTTT